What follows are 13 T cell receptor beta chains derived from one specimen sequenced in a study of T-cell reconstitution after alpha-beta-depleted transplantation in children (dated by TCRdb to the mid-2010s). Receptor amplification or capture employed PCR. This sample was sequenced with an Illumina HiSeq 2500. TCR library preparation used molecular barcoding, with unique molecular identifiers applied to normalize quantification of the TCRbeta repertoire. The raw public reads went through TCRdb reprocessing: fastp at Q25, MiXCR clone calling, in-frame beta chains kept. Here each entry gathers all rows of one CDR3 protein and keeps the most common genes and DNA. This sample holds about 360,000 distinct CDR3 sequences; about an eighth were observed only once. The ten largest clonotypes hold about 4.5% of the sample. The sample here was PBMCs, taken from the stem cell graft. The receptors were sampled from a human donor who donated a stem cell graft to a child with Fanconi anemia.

The CDR3 DNA reads as TGCGCCAGCAGCCAAGATTCGGCGGGGCTGAACACTGAAGCTTTCTTT. Translation gives CASSQDSAGLNTEAFF. V and J are TRBV4-3 and TRBJ1-1; a possible D gene is TRBD1 (5 bases). V shed 0 bases and J shed 0 bases, with 11 bases lying between them. Germline V gives CDR1 LGHNA, CDR2 YSLEER. This CDR3 has 16 residues.

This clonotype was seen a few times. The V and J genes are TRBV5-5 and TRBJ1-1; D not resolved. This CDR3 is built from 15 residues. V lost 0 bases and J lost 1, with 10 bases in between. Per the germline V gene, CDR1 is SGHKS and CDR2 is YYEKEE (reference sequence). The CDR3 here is CASSLEHKGNTEAFF. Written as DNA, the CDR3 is TGTGCCAGCAGCTTGGAGCACAAGGGGAACACTGAAGCTTTCTTT.

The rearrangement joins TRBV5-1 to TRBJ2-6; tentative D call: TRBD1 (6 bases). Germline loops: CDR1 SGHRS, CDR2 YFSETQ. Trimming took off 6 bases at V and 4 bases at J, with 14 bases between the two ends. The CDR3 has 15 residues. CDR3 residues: CASKDSLSGANVLTF. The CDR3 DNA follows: TGCGCCAGCAAGGACAGCTTATCAGGGGCCAACGTCCTGACTTTC.

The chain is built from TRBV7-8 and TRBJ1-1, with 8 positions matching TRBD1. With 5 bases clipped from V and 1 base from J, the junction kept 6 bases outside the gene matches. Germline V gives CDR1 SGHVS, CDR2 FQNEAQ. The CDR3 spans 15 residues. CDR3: CASSPRTGTNTEAFF. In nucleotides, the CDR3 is TGTGCCAGCAGCCCGCGGACAGGGACGAACACTGAAGCTTTCTTT.

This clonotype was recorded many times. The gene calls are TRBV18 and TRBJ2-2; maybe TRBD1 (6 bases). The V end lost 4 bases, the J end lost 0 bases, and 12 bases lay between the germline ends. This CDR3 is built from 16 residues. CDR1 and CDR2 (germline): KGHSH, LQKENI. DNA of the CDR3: TGTGCCAGCTCACGACAGGCCAGCGCGAACACCGGGGAGCTGTTTTTT. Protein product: CASSRQASANTGELFF.

CDR3 nucleotide sequence: TGTGCCAGCAGCTCCCCAACGGGACAGGGGGCTCAAGAGACCCAGTACTTC. Translating it yields CASSSPTGQGAQETQYF. V gene TRBV7-6 combines with J gene TRBJ2-5, with 12 bases that match TRBD1. The CDR3 is made up of 17 amino acids. With 4 bases clipped from V and 2 bases from J, the junction kept 8 bases outside the gene matches. The V gene's germline CDR1 is SGHVS and CDR2 FNYEAQ. The complete variable domain, with remaining parts taken from reference TRBV7-6 and TRBJ2-5, reads GAGVSQSPRYKVTKRGQDVALRCDPISGHVSLYWYRQALGQGPEFLTYFNYEAQQDKSGLPNDRFSAERPEGSISTLTIQRTEQRDSAMYRCASSSPTGQGAQETQYFGPGTRLLVL.

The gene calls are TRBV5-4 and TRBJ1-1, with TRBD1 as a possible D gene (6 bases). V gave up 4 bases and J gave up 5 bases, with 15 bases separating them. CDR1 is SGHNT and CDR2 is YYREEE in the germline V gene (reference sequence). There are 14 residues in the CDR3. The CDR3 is CASSPGTFGTEAFF. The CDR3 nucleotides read TGTGCCAGCAGCCCCGGGACATTTGGGACTGAAGCTTTCTTT.

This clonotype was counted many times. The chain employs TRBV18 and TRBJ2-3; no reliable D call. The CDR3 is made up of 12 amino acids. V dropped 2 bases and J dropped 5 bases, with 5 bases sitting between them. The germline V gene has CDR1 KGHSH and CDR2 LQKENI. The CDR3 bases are TGTGCCAGCTCACCATCTAGAGATACGCAGTATTTT. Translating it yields CASSPSRDTQYF.

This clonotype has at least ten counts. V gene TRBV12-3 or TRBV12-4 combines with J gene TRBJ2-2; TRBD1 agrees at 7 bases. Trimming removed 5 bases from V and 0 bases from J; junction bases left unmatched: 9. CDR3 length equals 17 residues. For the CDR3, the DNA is TGTGCCAGCAGTCCTAGTTGGGGACAGACGAACACCGGGGAGCTGTTTTTT. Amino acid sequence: CASSPSWGQTNTGELFF.

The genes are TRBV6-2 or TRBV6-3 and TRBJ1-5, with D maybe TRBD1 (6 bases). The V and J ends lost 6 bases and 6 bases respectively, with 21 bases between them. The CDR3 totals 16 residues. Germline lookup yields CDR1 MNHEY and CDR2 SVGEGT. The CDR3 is CASSDRSQVSGQPQHF. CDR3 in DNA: TGTGCCAGCAGCGACAGGAGTCAGGTCTCCGGTCAGCCCCAGCATTTT.

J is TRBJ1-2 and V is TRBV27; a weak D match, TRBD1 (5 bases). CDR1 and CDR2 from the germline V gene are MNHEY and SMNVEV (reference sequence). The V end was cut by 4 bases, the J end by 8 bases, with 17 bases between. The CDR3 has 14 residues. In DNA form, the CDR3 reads TGTGCCAGCAGTTCTGGGCCGGCGGGGACCGGCTACACCTTC. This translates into CASSSGPAGTGYTF.

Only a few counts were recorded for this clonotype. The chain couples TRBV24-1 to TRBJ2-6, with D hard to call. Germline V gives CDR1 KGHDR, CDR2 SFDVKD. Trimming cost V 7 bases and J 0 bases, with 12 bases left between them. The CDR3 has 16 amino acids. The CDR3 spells CATSPPGSSGANVLTF. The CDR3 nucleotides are TGTGCCACCAGCCCCCCGGGCTCCTCTGGGGCCAACGTCCTGACTTTC.

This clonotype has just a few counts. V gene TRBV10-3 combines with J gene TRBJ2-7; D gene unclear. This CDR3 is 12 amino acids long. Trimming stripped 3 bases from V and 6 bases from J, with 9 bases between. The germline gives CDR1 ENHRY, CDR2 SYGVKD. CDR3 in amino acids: CAISDRDGEQYV. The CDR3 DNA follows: TGTGCCATCAGTGATAGGGATGGCGAGCAGTACGTC.